Below, 21 T cell receptor beta chains from the same sample are listed, as sequenced in a study of cytomegalovirus exposure and HLA in healthy donors. Primers for the PCR totalled 60 Vbeta and 13 Jbeta. Sequencing used immunoSEQ multiplex PCR; TCRdb keeps in-frame clones, though not all of them. Here the sample spans about 100,000 clones, 81% being singletons. The sequenced material came from PBMCs. These TCRs come from an older woman in good health and CMV-seropositive.

The chain has TRBV29-1 and TRBJ2-6; 9 bases align to TRBD2. Looked up from germline, CDR1 is SQVTM and CDR2 is ANQGSEA. Trimming at V came to 0 bases and at J to 2 bases, leaving 14 bases not matched to a gene. The CDR3 consists of 20 residues. CDR3 residues: CSVEDPGSGGRATGANVLTF. The CDR3 DNA reads TGCAGCGTTGAAGATCCCGGGTCCGGCGGGAGGGCCACTGGGGCCAACGTCCTGACTTTC.

This clone occurred once. The rearrangement links TRBV27 to TRBJ1-5; the match to TRBD1 covers 7 bases. Trimming at V came to 5 bases and at J to 3 bases, leaving 13 bases not matched to a gene. Germline CDR1 and CDR2: MNHEY and SMNVEV (reference sequence). CDR3 length: 17 amino acids. The CDR3 DNA is TGTGCCAGCAGTGACGGAAGCCTGACAGGGTACAATCAGCCCCAGCATTTT. It is translated as CASSDGSLTGYNQPQHF.

The J gene is TRBJ2-1, the V gene TRBV11-3; D not resolved. From germline, CDR1 is SGHNT and CDR2 YENEEA. The germline V and J ends were trimmed by 0 bases and 4 bases, with 10 bases remaining between them. The CDR3 extends over 15 amino acids. The CDR3 region has the DNA TGTGCCAGCAGCTTAGAGATAGCTTCTTACAATGAGCAGTTCTTC. Its translation: CASSLEIASYNEQFF. Complete variable domain (other parts from reference TRBV11-3 and TRBJ2-1): EAGVVQSPRYKIIEKKQPVAFWCNPISGHNTLYWYLQNLGQGPELLIRYENEEAVDDSQLPKDRFSAERLKGVDSTLKIQPAELGDSAVYLCASSLEIASYNEQFFGPGTRLTVL.

The V call is TRBV19, the J call TRBJ2-2, with TRBD2 as a possible D gene (6 bases). The CDR3 consists of 13 residues. Between the trimmed V and J ends, which lost 3 bases and 6 bases, there was a span of 8 bases. CDR1 LNHDA and CDR2 SQIVND come from the germline V gene (reference sequence). DNA for the CDR3: TGTGCCAGTAGTATCTGGGGGGCCGGGGAGCTGTTTTTT. Translating gives CASSIWGAGELFF.

This rearrangement joins TRBV4-3 to TRBJ1-2, with TRBD1 identical over 10 bases. Germline loops: CDR1 LGHNA, CDR2 YSLEER. V shed 2 bases, J shed 2 bases, and the junction held 2 bases outside the gene matches. The CDR3 sequence is 15 residues long. CDR3 loop: CASSQRTGGNYGYTF. For the CDR3, the DNA is TGCGCCAGCAGCCAAAGGACAGGGGGAAACTATGGCTACACCTTC.

The chain couples TRBV5-6 to TRBJ1-6, with 9 bases fitting TRBD1. The trim removed 2 bases at V and 5 bases at J, leaving 2 bases unmatched. CDR3 length equals 15 residues. Germline V gives CDR1 SGHDT, CDR2 YYEEEE. CDR3 region: CASSFGQGNNSPLHF. The DNA of the CDR3 is TGTGCCAGCAGCTTCGGACAGGGGAATAATTCACCCCTCCACTTT.

The table lists this clone with a count of one. This chain links TRBV29-1 with TRBJ2-3, with 8 bases that match TRBD2. Germline assignment: CDR1 SQVTM and CDR2 ANQGSEA. CDR3 length equals 13 residues. V lost 4 bases and J lost 5; bases outside the gene matches: 5. CDR3 amino acids: CSVVGLAGDTQYF. CDR3 bases: TGCAGCGTTGTGGGTCTAGCGGGAGATACGCAGTATTTT.

V usage is TRBV18 and J usage is TRBJ1-2; D is unclear. Germline-derived CDR1 and CDR2 are KGHSH and LQKENI. V gave up 2 bases and J gave up 0 bases, with 13 bases separating them. The CDR3 totals 16 residues. CDR3 protein: CASSPIVEVANYGYTF. In DNA, the CDR3 is TGTGCCAGCTCACCAATTGTCGAAGTAGCTAACTATGGCTACACCTTC. The full variable domain, in which reference TRBV18 and TRBJ1-2 provide the parts outside the CDR3, is NAGVMQNPRHLVRRRGQEARLRCSPMKGHSHVYWYRQLPEEGLKFMVYLQKENIIDESGMPKERFSAEFPKEGPSILRIQQVVRGDSAAYFCASSPIVEVANYGYTFGSGTRLTVV.

This sequence joins TRBV7-9 and TRBJ2-2, with a tentative D call TRBD2 (6 bases). This CDR3 comprises 19 residues. Germline V gene data show CDR1 as SEHNR and CDR2 as FQNEAQ (reference sequence). Trimming left V 1 base short and J 5 bases short, with 23 bases between. The CDR3 bases are TGTGCCAGCAGCTTAGTTAATTTCGGGGGTCTTCGAACAACCGGGGAGCTGTTTTTT. It encodes CASSLVNFGGLRTTGELFF.

The chain has TRBV12-5 and TRBJ1-1; 7 bases agree with TRBD1. The CDR3 totals 12 residues. The germline CDR1 and CDR2 sequences are LGHNT and FRNRAP. J gave up 12 bases and V 5 bases, and 9 bases lay outside the gene matches. CDR3: CASGQTTGRTFF. For the CDR3, the DNA is TGTGCTAGTGGTCAGACGACAGGGAGAACTTTCTTT. Full variable domain (rest looked up from reference TRBV12-5 and TRBJ1-1): DARVTQTPRHKVTEMGQEVTMRCQPILGHNTVFWYRQTMMQGLELLAYFRNRAPLDDSGMPKDRFSAEMPDATLATLKIQPSEPRDSAVYFCASGQTTGRTFFGQGTRLTVV.

This clone was observed once. The CDR3, as DNA: TGTGCCAGTAGAGGACTAGCGGGAGGAACAGATACGCAGTATTTT. This sequence encodes CASRGLAGGTDTQYF. The chain couples TRBV19 to TRBJ2-3, with 14 bases fitting TRBD2. CDR1 is LNHDA and CDR2 is SQIVND in the germline V gene (reference sequence). CDR3 length: 15 amino acids. V lost 6 bases to trimming and J lost 3 bases; unmatched junction nucleotides: 2.

This clone was picked up one time. V and J are TRBV19 and TRBJ2-1; D call uncertain. CDR1 is LNHDA, CDR2 SQIVND, per germline (reference sequence). The CDR3 is 13 residues long. Deletions cut 3 bases from V and 1 base from J, with 4 bases between. CDR3 coding DNA: TGTGCCAGTAGTATCGGGTCCTACAATGAGCAGTTCTTC. Encoded protein: CASSIGSYNEQFF. Full variable domain (missing parts from reference TRBV19 and TRBJ2-1): DGGITQSPKYLFRKEGQNVTLSCEQNLNHDAMYWYRQDPGQGLRLIYYSQIVNDFQKGDIAEGYSVSREKKESFPLTVTSAQKNPTAFYLCASSIGSYNEQFFGPGTRLTVL.

The genes are TRBV19 and TRBJ2-7; 13 positions agree with TRBD2. V lost 4 bases, J lost 0 bases, and 6 bases stayed unmatched. The CDR3 is 17 amino acids. Germline V gene sequence: CDR1 LNHDA, CDR2 SQIVND (reference sequence). The CDR3 region is CASSNPGLAGSSYEQYF. The CDR3, as DNA: TGTGCCAGTAGTAACCCGGGACTAGCGGGGAGCTCCTACGAGCAGTACTTC.

In this sample, this clone turned up a few times. V and J are TRBV7-3 and TRBJ1-2, with D possibly TRBD1 on 6 matching bases. The length of the CDR3 is 14 residues. V shed 4 bases and J shed 6 bases, with 15 bases lying between them. From germline, CDR1 is SGHTA and CDR2 FQGTGA. CDR3 coding DNA: TGTGCCAGCAGCTCGGGACACCCTCGGGATGGCTACACCTTC. Amino acid sequence: CASSSGHPRDGYTF.

J is TRBJ1-2 and V is TRBV27; TRBD1 is a possible D gene (6 bases). Germline-derived CDR1 and CDR2 are MNHEY and SMNVEV (reference sequence). This CDR3 has 16 residues. V lost 6 bases, J lost 7 bases, and 24 bases lay in between. CDR3 coding DNA: TGTGCCAGCAGCCGCCAATTCCAGGGGAGCGCCGGTGGCTACACCTTC. It codes for CASSRQFQGSAGGYTF.

This sequence joins TRBV5-1 and TRBJ1-1; no firm D call. This CDR3 spans 15 amino acids. The V end was cut by 2 bases, the J end by 1 base, with 12 bases between. The V gene's germline CDR1 is SGHRS and CDR2 YFSETQ. This CDR3 is CASSFTAGGNTEAFF. For the CDR3, the DNA is TGCGCCAGCAGCTTTACGGCAGGTGGGAACACTGAAGCTTTCTTT.

The chain links TRBV11-3 to TRBJ2-7; TRBD1 matches 7 bases. The ends lost 5 bases at V and 2 bases at J; junction bases unmatched: 3. CDR1 SGHNT and CDR2 YENEEA come from the germline V gene. This CDR3 is 13 amino acids long. CDR3 sequence reads: CASSPGQAYEQYF. As DNA, the CDR3 is TGTGCCAGCAGCCCCGGACAGGCCTACGAGCAGTACTTC.

Only a few counts were recorded for this clone. The chain links TRBV4-3 to TRBJ1-4, with D possibly being TRBD1 (5 bases). The V gene lost 0 bases and the J gene lost 6 bases, with 5 bases spanning the gap. CDR3 length: 13 amino acids. Germline-derived CDR1 and CDR2 are LGHNA and YSLEER. The CDR3 sequence is CASSQEGDEKLFF. The CDR3 DNA sequence: TGCGCCAGCAGCCAAGAAGGGGATGAAAAACTGTTTTTT.

The chain couples TRBV7-2 to TRBJ2-5; D possibly corresponds to TRBD2 (5 bases). CDR1 is SGHTA and CDR2 is FQGNSA in the germline V gene. V lost 3 bases to trimming and J lost 5 bases, with 10 bases between them. The CDR3 extends over 13 amino acids. The CDR3 loop reads CASSFDYSETQYF. The CDR3 coding sequence is TGTGCCAGCAGCTTCGACTATTCGGAGACCCAGTACTTC.

The chain joins TRBV7-2 to TRBJ2-7, with 10 nucleotides matching TRBD2. This CDR3 is built from 14 residues. After removal of 5 bases from V and 2 bases from J, the junction contained 3 bases not matched to a gene. Germline V gives CDR1 SGHTA, CDR2 FQGNSA. CDR3 sequence reads: CASSHTSGAYEQYF. CDR3 DNA sequence: TGTGCCAGCAGCCATACTAGCGGGGCCTACGAGCAGTACTTC.

The rearrangement links TRBV5-6 to TRBJ1-5; perhaps TRBD1 as D (6 bases). Trimming stripped 6 bases from V and 1 base from J, with 14 bases between. CDR1 is SGHDT, CDR2 YYEEEE, per germline. This CDR3 spans 15 amino acids. DNA for the CDR3: TGTGCCAGCACCCTCAGGGGATTAAGCAATCAGCCCCAGCATTTT. It encodes CASTLRGLSNQPQHF. The variable domain in full, with the rest retrieved from reference TRBV5-6 and TRBJ1-5, is DAGVTQSPTHLIKTRGQQVTLRCSPKSGHDTVSWYQQALGQGPQFIFQYYEEEERQRGNFPDRFSGHQFPNYSSELNVNALLLGDSALYLCASTLRGLSNQPQHFGDGTRLSIL.